Listed here are 28 T cell receptor beta chains from one sample, sequenced in a study of T cell repertoires in cytomegalovirus infection. TCRdb recomputed calls from the reads with MiXCR, one row per CDR3 protein. Counted here are about 240,000 distinct CDR3 sequences, 6% to 8% occurring once; the ten biggest clones make up less than 7.5%. The specimen was PBMCs. All receptors come from a human donor in good health (CMV status not recorded). Some clones in this sample may be carry-over from other donors' samples.

The chain employs TRBV6-5 and TRBJ1-1; 7 nucleotides line up with TRBD1. The CDR3 extends over 12 amino acids. Germline V gene data show CDR1 as MNHEY and CDR2 as SVGAGI. V lost 6 bases, J lost 11 bases, and 9 bases stayed unmatched. The CDR3 DNA is TGTGCCAGCAGCCGAGACAGGGTCCGGGCTTTCTTT. Encoded protein: CASSRDRVRAFF.

This clonotype has ten or more counts. V and J are TRBV19 and TRBJ1-5; 9 nucleotides align to TRBD1. There are 13 residues in the CDR3. Germline CDR1 is LNHDA and CDR2 is SQIVND (reference sequence). V was clipped by 8 bases and J by 6 bases; unmatched bases: 5. The CDR3 reads CASGTGRGQPQHF. As DNA, the CDR3 is TGTGCCAGTGGGACAGGGCGCGGTCAGCCCCAGCATTTT.

This clonotype was recorded a few times. The J gene is TRBJ2-1, the V gene TRBV20-1; TRBD1 agrees at 8 bases. Germline CDR1 is DFQATT and CDR2 is SNEGSKA (reference sequence). This CDR3 comprises 16 residues. Trimming took 3 bases from V and 6 from J; bases not matched to a gene: 13. CDR3 sequence (DNA): TGCAGTGCTAGGAGGCTCTCCGGGACAGGAAGCAATGAGCAGTTCTTC. It yields the protein CSARRLSGTGSNEQFF.

This clonotype was detected ten times or more. This sequence joins TRBV12-3 or TRBV12-4 and TRBJ2-7; 8 bases are shared with TRBD2. The CDR3 contains 17 residues. After removal of 5 bases from V and 2 bases from J, the junction contained 14 bases not matched to a gene. The CDR3 nucleotides read TGTGCCAGCAGTCCTCGATGGGGTAGCGGGGCGGCCTACGAGCAGTACTTC. It is translated as CASSPRWGSGAAYEQYF.

This clonotype has ten or more counts. The genes are TRBV2 and TRBJ2-3, with 8 nucleotides matching TRBD1. The CDR3 is 12 amino acids. Trimming took 5 bases from V and 14 from J; bases not matched to a gene: 9. Per germline, CDR1 SNHLY and CDR2 FYNNEI. The CDR3 bases are TGTGCCAGCAGTACCGGGACAGGCCTTTCGTATTTT. Encoded protein: CASSTGTGLSYF.

The table lists this clonotype with many counts. The V call is TRBV15, the J call TRBJ2-7, with 12 bases that match TRBD1. V lost 3 bases and J lost 5; bases outside the gene matches: 5. CDR1 and CDR2 (germline): LNHNV, YYDKDF (reference sequence). This CDR3 is 15 amino acids long. In DNA, the CDR3 is TGTGCCACCAGCAGGAGGGACAGGGGGCACGACGAGCAGTACTTC. Protein: CATSRRDRGHDEQYF. Drawing the rest from reference TRBV15 and TRBJ2-7, the complete variable domain is DAMVIQNPRYQVTQFGKPVTLSCSQTLNHNVMYWYQQKSSQAPKLLFHYYDKDFNNEADTPDNFQSRRPNTSFCFLDIRSPGLGDTAMYLCATSRRDRGHDEQYFGPGTRLTVT.

Many counts were recorded for this clonotype. The rearrangement uses TRBV7-2 and TRBJ1-5; the D is unclear. The CDR3 contains 12 residues. The germline V gene has CDR1 SGHTA and CDR2 FQGNSA. V was pared by 1 base and J by 6 bases, with 4 bases between. Here the CDR3 reads CASSLESQPQHF. CDR3 coding DNA: TGTGCCAGCAGCTTAGAGAGTCAGCCCCAGCATTTT.

This clonotype occurred many times. The V and J genes are TRBV12-3 or TRBV12-4 and TRBJ1-1, with 9 bases lining up with TRBD1. This CDR3 spans 15 amino acids. Trimming cost V 3 bases and J 5 bases; bases outside gene matches: 7. The CDR3 coding sequence is TGTGCCAGCAGTTTCTGGGGACAGGGAGGAACTGAAGCTTTCTTT. Protein product: CASSFWGQGGTEAFF.

This clonotype showed up many times. V gene TRBV2 combines with J gene TRBJ2-3; D ambiguous. CDR1 SNHLY and CDR2 FYNNEI come from the germline V gene. Trimming left V 7 bases short and J 0 bases short, with 14 bases between. This CDR3 is built from 15 residues. Written as DNA, the CDR3 is TGTGCCAGCACCCAGACACCTTTGAGCACAGATACGCAGTATTTT. Its protein is CASTQTPLSTDTQYF.

This clonotype was detected many times. This chain links TRBV7-2 with TRBJ1-1; D ambiguous. From germline, CDR1 is SGHTA and CDR2 FQGNSA. The CDR3 covers 11 residues. V dropped 3 bases and J dropped 7 bases, with 6 bases sitting between them. The CDR3 loop reads CASSFISEAFF. In nucleotides, the CDR3 is TGTGCCAGCAGCTTCATCAGTGAAGCTTTCTTT.

About this clonotype: Mismatch with germline at one junction end may stem from a read error. The V gene is TRBV7-2, the J gene TRBJ1-2; no firm D call. Germline loops: CDR1 SGHTA, CDR2 FQGNSA. CDR3 size: 13 residues. The CDR3 spells CASGQEAFYGYTF. CDR3 nucleotide sequence: TGTGCCAGCGGCCAGGAGGCCTTCTATGGCTACACCTTT.

Many counts were recorded for this clonotype. The CDR3 bases are TGCGCCAGCAGCCAAGGGGCGGACAGGGTAACCTACGAGCAGTACTTC. Translating gives CASSQGADRVTYEQYF. The rearrangement joins TRBV4-1 to TRBJ2-7; 8 bases agree with TRBD1. V lost 1 base, J lost 2 bases, and 7 bases stayed unmatched. Germline V gene data show CDR1 as MGHRA and CDR2 as YSYEKL. The CDR3 runs to 16 residues.

This clonotype was counted a few times. The rearrangement uses TRBV11-3 and TRBJ2-3; 14 bases line up with TRBD2. V lost 5 bases, J lost 0 bases, and 4 bases stayed unmatched. The germline gives CDR1 SGHNT, CDR2 YENEEA. This CDR3 comprises 17 residues. In DNA, the CDR3 is TGTGCCAGCAGCACCGGGACTAGCGGGGGCAGCACAGATACGCAGTATTTT. Protein sequence: CASSTGTSGGSTDTQYF.

At least ten counts were recorded for this clonotype. The chain has TRBV7-9 and TRBJ1-2, with D possibly being TRBD1 (5 bases). The CDR3 covers 13 residues. Germline CDR1 SEHNR, CDR2 FQNEAQ (reference sequence). V was pared by 3 bases and J by 4 bases, with 9 bases between. CDR3 protein: CASSFRDVYGYTF. The CDR3 nucleotides read TGTGCCAGCAGCTTCAGGGACGTCTATGGCTACACCTTC.

This clonotype has a count of ten or more. Without the conserved terminal phenylalanine or tryptophan, this CDR3 likely stems from a read error. No DNA is shown, since the ends of the CDR3 on it are uncertain; the CDR3 is the one TCRdb lists. This rearrangement joins TRBV2 to TRBJ2-4; TRBD1 is taken as the D call from the table, unchecked against the DNA. The germline V gene encodes CDR1 SNHLY and CDR2 FYNNEI. The CDR3 length is 12 residues, termini included. The CDR3 loop is CASSEETGQIPI.

Ten or more counts support this clonotype. The gene calls are TRBV2 and TRBJ2-6, with 7 bases fitting TRBD1. The CDR3 loop spans 16 amino acids. From germline, CDR1 is SNHLY and CDR2 FYNNEI. V lost 7 bases to trimming and J lost 2 bases; unmatched junction nucleotides: 8. The DNA for the CDR3 is TGTGCCAGCACCAGACAGGGCCAGACTGGGGCCAACGTCCTGACTTTC. It is translated as CASTRQGQTGANVLTF.

A word on this clonotype: This could be a read error, since a much larger clone is one nucleotide away. This chain uses TRBV2 with TRBJ2-3; 7 bases are a match to TRBD2. This CDR3 is 14 amino acids long. Unmatched junction bases numbered 5, after V lost 7 bases and J lost 1 base. CDR1 is SNHLY and CDR2 is FYNNEI in the germline V gene. In nucleotides, the CDR3 is TGTGCCAGCATGACCCGGGGGGGCACAGATACGCAGTATTTT. Protein: CASMTRGGTDTQYF.

Regarding this clonotype: This may come from a read error, since a much larger clone is one base off. The chain has TRBV6-4 and TRBJ2-5; D call uncertain. The CDR3 totals 15 residues. The V end was cut by 0 bases, the J end by 0 bases, with 8 bases between. In germline, CDR1 is MRHNA, CDR2 SNTAGT. The CDR3 nucleotides are TGTGCCAGCAGTGACTCGGACGGGTACCAAGAGACCCAGTACTTC. It codes for CASSDSDGYQETQYF.

This clonotype was detected ten times or more. This rearrangement joins TRBV6-2 or TRBV6-3 to TRBJ1-5, with D uncertain. Germline V lookup: CDR1 MNHEY, CDR2 SVGEGT. This CDR3 is built from 15 residues. Trimming took 7 bases from V and 4 from J, leaving 17 bases between them. This CDR3 reads CASTAEGLRNQPQHF. The CDR3 bases are TGTGCCAGCACCGCAGAGGGATTACGGAATCAGCCCCAGCATTTT.

Details on this clonotype: This sequence may be a read error, since a much larger clone differs from it by one base. The chain carries TRBV2 and TRBJ1-2; tentative D call: TRBD1 (6 bases). In germline, CDR1 is SNHLY, CDR2 FYNNEI. The CDR3 consists of 16 residues. The V end was cut by 5 bases, the J end by 4 bases, with 20 bases between. DNA for the CDR3: TGTGCCAGCAGTCCGGGACGGGGGCCCCCTCCCTATGGCTACACCTTC. Its protein is CASSPGRGPPPYGYTF.

The table lists this clonotype with many counts. This chain connects TRBV20-1 to TRBJ2-3; D call uncertain. This CDR3 has 11 residues. Germline V gene lookup returns CDR1 DFQATT and CDR2 SNEGSKA (reference sequence). Trimming cost V 3 bases and J 2 bases, with 3 bases left between them. CDR3 residues: CSASFTDTQYF. The CDR3 coding sequence is TGCAGTGCTAGCTTCACAGATACGCAGTATTTT.

This clonotype has ten or more counts. This CDR3 reads CATSPDRASGNTIYF. CDR3 sequence (DNA): TGTGCCACCAGCCCCGACAGGGCCTCTGGAAACACCATATATTTT. The chain combines TRBV15 with TRBJ1-3; 7 positions agree with TRBD1. The CDR3 extends over 15 amino acids. V lost 5 bases and J lost 0; bases outside the gene matches: 4. Germline values: CDR1 LNHNV, CDR2 YYDKDF (reference sequence).

There are many counts of this clonotype. The chain uses TRBV6-2 or TRBV6-3 and TRBJ1-1; 7 bases agree with TRBD1. The CDR3 consists of 12 residues. The J segment lost 4 bases and the V segment lost 6 bases, leaving 2 bases of the junction unmatched. Germline V gene sequence: CDR1 MNHEY, CDR2 SVGEGT. CDR3 sequence: CASRYRGTEAFF. Written as DNA, the CDR3 is TGTGCCAGCAGATACAGGGGCACTGAAGCTTTCTTT.

This clonotype was counted at least ten times. The J gene is TRBJ2-5, the V gene TRBV6-6, with a possible D match to TRBD1 (6 bases). The CDR3 has 15 residues. CDR1 is MNHNY, CDR2 SVGAGI, per germline (reference sequence). Between the trimmed V and J ends, which lost 5 bases and 1 base, there was a span of 14 bases. For the CDR3, the DNA is TGTGCCAGCAGTCCACCGACAGGCTCCCAAGAGACCCAGTACTTC. Protein sequence: CASSPPTGSQETQYF.

This clonotype was observed many times. The CDR3 is CASRLIGGADNEQFF. In nucleotides, the CDR3 is TGTGCCAGCAGGTTGATCGGGGGGGCGGACAATGAGCAGTTCTTC. The V and J genes are TRBV7-2 and TRBJ2-1; 8 bases are a match to TRBD2. The CDR3 is 15 residues long. The junction had 9 bases not matched to a gene; V was cut back by 6 bases and J by 5 bases. The germline V gene encodes CDR1 SGHTA and CDR2 FQGNSA.

This clonotype was recorded at least ten times. The chain has TRBV25-1 and TRBJ1-1; no definite D call. V lost 3 bases and J lost 1, with 9 bases in between. This CDR3 spans 14 amino acids. The germline V gene has CDR1 MGHDK and CDR2 SYGVNS. This chain's CDR3 is CASSDTFRNTEAFF. In DNA form, the CDR3 reads TGTGCCAGCAGTGATACCTTTCGGAACACTGAAGCTTTCTTT.

This clonotype came up many times. This chain links TRBV7-2 with TRBJ2-1; 7 bases map to TRBD2. Losses at the gene ends were 5 bases for V and 4 bases for J; bases not matched to a gene: 14. CDR1 is SGHTA, CDR2 FQGNSA, per germline. This CDR3 spans 17 amino acids. CDR3 protein: CASSRDGGGGIYNEQFF. The CDR3 DNA sequence: TGTGCCAGCAGCCGAGATGGTGGCGGGGGAATATACAATGAGCAGTTCTTC.

This clonotype was counted ten times or more. The chain carries TRBV7-2 and TRBJ2-3; weak D call: TRBD2 (6 bases). V was cut by 5 bases and J by 5 bases, with 11 bases left in between. In germline, CDR1 is SGHTA, CDR2 FQGNSA. The CDR3 loop spans 13 amino acids. In nucleotides, the CDR3 is TGTGCCAGCAGCATCGGGGGTGGAGATACGCAGTATTTT. Amino acids: CASSIGGGDTQYF.